This T cell receptor (beta chain) was identified in a study of a mutant IDH1 vaccine in newly diagnosed glioma. Study as a whole: Vaccination followed radiotherapy alone by 4-6 weeks, or accompanied temozolomide cycles.

Libraries were prepared by immunoSEQ multiplex PCR; TCRdb keeps only in-frame clonotypes and omits some of them. The sample has about 85,000 clones, around nine tenths seen once; the top ten hold 0.6% to 0.95%. This clone was seen a single time. Its specificity is not known. Other DNA sequences in the same sample also yield this CDR3. Time point given: week 47, end of study. Every single dose of the vaccine, 300 ug of mutant IDH1 20-mer peptide, came with topical imiquimod. This sequence was found in a woman aged 50 to 65 with glioma. The input for sequencing was PBMCs, taken from a glioma patient whose treatment included an IDH1 peptide vaccine.

Written as DNA, the CDR3 is TGCGCCAGCAGCTTGGGACAAAACTACGAGCAGTACTTC. It codes for CASSLGQNYEQYF. The chain couples TRBV5-1 to TRBJ2-7; D unresolved. Germline loops: CDR1 SGHRS, CDR2 YFSETQ. The CDR3 length is 13 residues. V lost 0 bases and J lost 3, with 7 bases in between.